The 20 T cell receptor beta chains reported below all come from one sample, sequenced in a study of graft-versus-host responses after intestinal transplantation. Method: immunoSEQ multiplex PCR; TCRdb's copy keeps in-frame clones and lacks some. Of around 120,000 clones in the sample, approximately 92% were seen once. Their target antigens are unknown. The sample in question was unstimulated CD4+ T cells sorted from spleen or lymph node cells, obtained before intestinal transplant. These receptors all stem from a human donor who received an intestinal transplant.

The chain links TRBV9 to TRBJ2-3, with D possibly matching TRBD2 (6 bases). This CDR3 is built from 14 residues. The V gene's germline CDR1 is SGDLS and CDR2 YYNGEE. V was clipped by 3 bases and J by 6 bases, with 14 bases between them. In DNA form, the CDR3 reads TGTGCCAGCAGCGCCACCGGGAGTCGGGATACGCAGTATTTT. Amino acids: CASSATGSRDTQYF.

The table lists this clone with a count of one. The chain couples TRBV5-1 to TRBJ1-3; no clear D gene. V lost 0 bases to trimming and J lost 0 bases, with 7 bases between them. The germline V gene encodes CDR1 SGHRS and CDR2 YFSETQ. CDR3 length: 15 residues. CDR3: CASSLVGNSGNTIYF. The CDR3 nucleotides read TGCGCCAGCAGCTTGGTAGGAAACTCTGGAAACACCATATATTTT.

V usage is TRBV7-2 and J usage is TRBJ2-2; D remains ambiguous. Trimming stripped 1 base from V and 5 bases from J, with 14 bases between. Germline CDR1 and CDR2: SGHTA and FQGNSA. This CDR3 spans 16 amino acids. The CDR3 sequence is CASSLVPALGTGELFF. DNA for the CDR3: TGTGCCAGCAGCTTAGTTCCGGCCTTGGGGACCGGGGAGCTGTTTTTT.

The chain is built from TRBV18 and TRBJ2-5; a possible D gene is TRBD2 (5 bases). CDR1 and CDR2 (germline): KGHSH, LQKENI. The CDR3 is 15 residues long. V lost 0 bases, J lost 1 base, and 9 bases lay in between. The CDR3 is CASSPPDWPQETQYF. The CDR3 DNA sequence: TGTGCCAGCTCACCACCGGACTGGCCCCAAGAGACCCAGTACTTC.

The rearrangement joins TRBV25-1 to TRBJ1-1; D perhaps matches TRBD1 (6 bases). Germline assignment: CDR1 MGHDK and CDR2 SYGVNS. Between the trimmed V and J ends, which lost 3 bases and 5 bases, there was a span of 13 bases. CDR3 size: 14 residues. CDR3 sequence reads: CASSEAGVGTEAFF. DNA of the CDR3: TGTGCCAGCAGTGAGGCAGGGGTGGGAACTGAAGCTTTCTTT.

The gene calls are TRBV4-2 and TRBJ2-2; 10 bases fit TRBD2. J lost 4 bases, V lost 1 base, and 12 bases had no gene match. The germline CDR1 and CDR2 sequences are LGHNA and YNFKEQ. The CDR3 has 19 amino acids. This CDR3 reads CASSQGGLAGVRGTGELFF. CDR3 DNA sequence: TGTGCCAGCAGCCAAGGGGGGCTAGCGGGAGTTCGGGGCACCGGGGAGCTGTTTTTT.

This rearrangement joins TRBV6-1 to TRBJ1-4; TRBD1 matches at 8 bases. V lost 6 bases and J lost 8; bases outside the gene matches: 11. Germline V CDR1 and CDR2: MNHNS, SASEGT. The CDR3 spans 15 residues. The CDR3 DNA reads as TGTGCCAGCAGACTGATGACCAGGACAGGGGAAAAACTGTTTTTT. This translates into CASRLMTRTGEKLFF.

CDR3 protein: CASSLGVRAIYEQYF. Here the CDR3 DNA reads TGTGCCAGCAGCCTCGGGGTAAGGGCGATCTACGAGCAGTACTTC. V is TRBV7-9 and J is TRBJ2-7; the D gene is possibly TRBD2 (5 bases). V lost 5 bases and J lost 3, with 17 bases in between. The CDR3 has 15 amino acids. The germline V gene encodes CDR1 SEHNR and CDR2 FQNEAQ (reference sequence). The variable domain in full, with the rest retrieved from reference TRBV7-9 and TRBJ2-7, is DTGVSQNPRHKITKRGQNVTFRCDPISEHNRLYWYRQTLGQGPEFLTYFQNEAQLEKSRLLSDRFSAERPKGSFSTLEIQRTEQGDSAMYLCASSLGVRAIYEQYFGPGTRLTVT.

Of note for this clone: Other DNA variants within this sample encode the same CDR3. The rearrangement uses TRBV18 and TRBJ2-5; no clear D. Trimming left V 0 bases short and J 2 bases short, with 4 bases between. This CDR3 has 13 residues. Germline V gives CDR1 KGHSH, CDR2 LQKENI. CDR3 DNA: TGTGCCAGCTCACCACCGGGGCAAGAGACCCAGTACTTC. It yields the protein CASSPPGQETQYF.

The V gene is TRBV6-1, the J gene TRBJ2-3, with TRBD1 matching 8 bases. V shed 3 bases and J 1 base; nucleotides not matched to a gene: 6. Germline values: CDR1 MNHNS, CDR2 SASEGT. This CDR3 contains 16 residues. As DNA, the CDR3 is TGTGCCAGCAGTGAGCAGGGGGCGCAAGGCACAGATACGCAGTATTTT. Translating gives CASSEQGAQGTDTQYF.

The rearrangement links TRBV27 to TRBJ2-3; unclear D gene. V was clipped by 4 bases and J by 2 bases, with 7 bases between them. Germline V gene lookup returns CDR1 MNHEY and CDR2 SMNVEV (reference sequence). The length of the CDR3 is 13 residues. The CDR3 loop reads CASSWLITDTQYF. CDR3 DNA: TGTGCCAGCAGTTGGCTCATCACAGATACGCAGTATTTT.

The chain employs TRBV6-1 and TRBJ1-4; weak D call: TRBD1 (5 bases). Trimming cost V 6 bases and J 4 bases, with 15 bases left between them. Germline CDR1 reads MNHNS; CDR2 reads SASEGT. This CDR3 is built from 15 residues. CDR3 nucleotide sequence: TGTGCCAGCAGCGTAGAGGGACGGCGTAATGAAAAACTGTTTTTT. As protein: CASSVEGRRNEKLFF.

This chain connects TRBV5-1 to TRBJ1-3, with a tentative D call TRBD1 (6 bases). CDR3 size: 14 residues. The V end was cut by 4 bases, the J end by 8 bases, with 16 bases between. Germline CDR1 SGHRS, CDR2 YFSETQ. CDR3 DNA sequence: TGCGCCAGCAGCCTGCAGGGGCGAGGGGACACCATATATTTT. It codes for CASSLQGRGDTIYF. Full variable domain (rest looked up from reference TRBV5-1 and TRBJ1-3): KAGVTQTPRYLIKTRGQQVTLSCSPISGHRSVSWYQQTPGQGLQFLFEYFSETQRNKGNFPGRFSGRQFSNSRSEMNVSTLELGDSALYLCASSLQGRGDTIYFGEGSWLTVV.

This chain links TRBV28 with TRBJ1-2; D gene uncertain. The V gene lost 3 bases and the J gene lost 2 bases, with 13 bases spanning the gap. The CDR3 has 15 amino acids. CDR1 MDHEN and CDR2 SYDVKM come from the germline V gene. In DNA, the CDR3 is TGTGCCAGCAGTTTTGGAGGCAAACTAAACTATGGCTACACCTTC. Translated: CASSFGGKLNYGYTF.

The chain links TRBV28 to TRBJ1-1, with D maybe TRBD1 (6 bases). CDR1 and CDR2 (germline): MDHEN, SYDVKM. V dropped 1 base and J dropped 4 bases, with 10 bases sitting between them. The CDR3 covers 14 residues. Here the CDR3 DNA reads TGTGCCAGCAGTTTATCCGGGGGGCCCACTGAAGCTTTCTTT. Amino acids: CASSLSGGPTEAFF.

This chain connects TRBV30 to TRBJ2-7, with TRBD2 as a possible D gene (5 bases). Germline V CDR1 and CDR2: GTSNPN, SVGIG (reference sequence). Trimming cost V 5 bases and J 7 bases, with 9 bases left between them. The CDR3 is 10 residues long. The DNA of the CDR3 is TGTGCCTGGGGAGGACGGGAGCAGTACTTC. This sequence encodes CAWGGREQYF.

The chain's CDR3 is CASRKSGRGRNEQFF. The CDR3 region has the DNA TGTGCCAGTAGAAAAAGCGGGAGAGGTCGGAATGAGCAGTTCTTC. The genes are TRBV19 and TRBJ2-1, with TRBD2 matching 8 bases. CDR3 length: 15 residues. The V and J ends lost 6 bases and 7 bases, in that order; junction bases with no gene match: 11. CDR1 LNHDA and CDR2 SQIVND come from the germline V gene (reference sequence).

This chain joins TRBV5-1 and TRBJ1-1, with D tentatively TRBD1 (5 bases). CDR1 and CDR2 (germline): SGHRS, YFSETQ. The CDR3 has 14 residues. V lost 0 bases, J lost 4 bases, and 10 bases lay in between. The CDR3 region is CASSLEGIGTEAFF. In nucleotides, the CDR3 is TGCGCCAGCAGCTTGGAGGGGATAGGCACTGAAGCTTTCTTT.

This chain connects TRBV25-1 to TRBJ2-1; 8 bases align to TRBD1. Germline CDR1 and CDR2: MGHDK and SYGVNS. CDR3 length: 17 amino acids. The J segment lost 5 bases and the V segment lost 3 bases, leaving 12 bases of the junction unmatched. The chain's CDR3 is CASSDQYNLRGHNEQFF. CDR3 in DNA: TGTGCCAGCAGTGACCAATACAACCTCAGGGGGCACAATGAGCAGTTCTTC.

The chain uses TRBV9 and TRBJ1-1; D gene unclear. CDR3 length: 15 amino acids. Trimming removed 0 bases at V and 0 bases at J, with 9 bases between. The V gene's germline CDR1 is SGDLS and CDR2 YYNGEE. For the CDR3, the DNA is TGTGCCAGCAGCGTAGGAAGCATATTGAACACTGAAGCTTTCTTT. This sequence encodes CASSVGSILNTEAFF.